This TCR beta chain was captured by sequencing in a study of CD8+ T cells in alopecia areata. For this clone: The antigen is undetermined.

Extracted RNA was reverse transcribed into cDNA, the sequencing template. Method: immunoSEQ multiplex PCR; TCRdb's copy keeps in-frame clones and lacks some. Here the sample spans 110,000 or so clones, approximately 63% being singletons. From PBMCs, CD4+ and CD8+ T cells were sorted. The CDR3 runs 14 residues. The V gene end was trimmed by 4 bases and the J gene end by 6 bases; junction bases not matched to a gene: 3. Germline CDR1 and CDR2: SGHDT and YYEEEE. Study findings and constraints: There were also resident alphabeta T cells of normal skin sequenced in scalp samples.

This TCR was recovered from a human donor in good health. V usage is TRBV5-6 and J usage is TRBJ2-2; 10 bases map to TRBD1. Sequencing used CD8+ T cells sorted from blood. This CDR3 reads CASSPGTGAGELFF. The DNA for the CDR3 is TGTGCCAGCAGCCCCGGGACAGGGGCCGGGGAGCTGTTTTTT.